The 18 T cell receptor beta chains reported below all come from one sample, sequenced in a study of blood T cell repertoires in COVID-19. Data came from immunoSEQ multiplex PCR; TCRdb stores just in-frame clones and leaves some out. The sample has approximately 230,000 clones, about nine tenths seen once; the top ten hold around 6%. The specimen sequenced was PBMCs or T cells enriched from blood (not recorded which). The receptors were gathered from a woman under 40 with acute COVID-19.

CDR3 loop: CASSFGGDTDTQYF. The DNA of the CDR3 is TGCGCCAGCAGCTTCGGGGGAGACACAGATACGCAGTATTTT. The rearrangement joins TRBV5-1 to TRBJ2-3, with D perhaps matching TRBD2 (6 bases). Deletions cut 2 bases from V and 2 bases from J, with 9 bases between. The CDR3 has 14 amino acids. CDR1 and CDR2 (germline): SGHRS, YFSETQ. The full variable domain, its missing parts supplied by reference TRBV5-1 and TRBJ2-3, is KAGVTQTPRYLIKTRGQQVTLSCSPISGHRSVSWYQQTPGQGLQFLFEYFSETQRNKGNFPGRFSGRQFSNSRSEMNVSTLELGDSALYLCASSFGGDTDTQYFGPGTRLTVL.

V usage is TRBV19 and J usage is TRBJ1-5, with a possible D match to TRBD1 (6 bases). The length of the CDR3 is 14 residues. The germline CDR1 and CDR2 sequences are LNHDA and SQIVND (reference sequence). The germline V and J ends were trimmed by 3 bases and 6 bases, with 12 bases remaining between them. CDR3 region: CASSIARGSQPQHF. The DNA of the CDR3 is TGTGCCAGTAGTATCGCCAGGGGAAGTCAGCCCCAGCATTTT.

The CDR3 here is CASSLRGRSNQPQHF. The CDR3 DNA reads as TGTGCCAGCAGCTTAAGGGGGCGCAGCAATCAGCCCCAGCATTTT. This chain connects TRBV7-8 to TRBJ1-5; 7 bases match TRBD1. With V trimmed by 2 bases and J by 1 base, 2 bases remained unmatched. The CDR3 contains 15 residues. The germline V gene has CDR1 SGHVS and CDR2 FQNEAQ.

The chain has TRBV7-3 and TRBJ1-2; D unresolved. V was clipped by 1 base and J by 2 bases, with 11 bases between them. The CDR3 length is 15 residues. Germline CDR1 SGHTA, CDR2 FQGTGA. CDR3 nucleotides: TGTGCCAGCAGCTTAATTTACCCACTCAACTATGGCTACACCTTC. Its protein is CASSLIYPLNYGYTF.

The genes are TRBV3-1 (or the pseudogene TRBV3-2) and TRBJ1-3; D might be TRBD1 (6 bases). In germline, CDR1 is LGHDT, CDR2 YNNKEL (reference sequence). The CDR3 runs 14 residues. The V and J ends lost 1 base and 6 bases respectively, with 10 bases between them. The CDR3: CASSQVPGENTIYF. CDR3 DNA: TGTGCCAGCAGCCAAGTCCCAGGGGAAAACACCATATATTTT.

A single count supports this clone. This chain joins TRBV18 and TRBJ2-2; D perhaps matches TRBD1 (5 bases). V dropped 6 bases and J dropped 3 bases, with 8 bases sitting between them. Germline-derived CDR1 and CDR2 are KGHSH and LQKENI. This CDR3 contains 13 residues. The CDR3 reads CASSVTDTGELFF. CDR3 DNA sequence: TGTGCCAGCTCCGTGACAGACACCGGGGAGCTGTTTTTT.

A few counts support this clone. The CDR3 bases are TGTGCCACCAGTGATGGAGGGGTAAACACTGAAGCTTTCTTT. It translates to CATSDGGVNTEAFF. The chain is built from TRBV24-1 and TRBJ1-1, with D tentatively TRBD1 (5 bases). Germline CDR1 reads KGHDR; CDR2 reads SFDVKD. The CDR3 extends over 14 amino acids. Trimming pared 3 bases from V and 2 bases from J, leaving 9 bases between.

This sequence joins TRBV7-3 and TRBJ2-3, with 7 bases identical to TRBD1. J lost 6 bases, V lost 0 bases, and 9 bases had no gene match. The germline CDR1 and CDR2 sequences are SGHTA and FQGTGA. This CDR3 is built from 16 residues. The CDR3 reads CASSLTPGGSSDTQYF. The CDR3 nucleotides are TGTGCCAGCAGCTTAACTCCAGGGGGATCTTCTGATACGCAGTATTTT.

This chain uses TRBV27 with TRBJ1-6; TRBD1 matches at 7 bases. CDR3 length: 19 residues. J gave up 2 bases and V 3 bases, and 13 bases lay outside the gene matches. The germline V gene encodes CDR1 MNHEY and CDR2 SMNVEV (reference sequence). The CDR3 DNA reads TGTGCCAGCAGTTTCCGTCGGGGTTTAGGGGGCCCCTATAATTCACCCCTCCACTTT. Its protein product is CASSFRRGLGGPYNSPLHF.

The chain joins TRBV6-5 to TRBJ2-7, with D possibly being TRBD2 (6 bases). Trimming removed 0 bases at V and 0 bases at J, with 12 bases between. The CDR3 contains 16 residues. CDR1 is MNHEY and CDR2 is SVGAGI in the germline V gene. The DNA of the CDR3 is TGTGCCAGCAGTTACTCTTGGCTAGCGAGCTCCTACGAGCAGTACTTC. Its protein is CASSYSWLASSYEQYF.

Details on this clone: Mismatch with germline at one junction end may stem from a read error. This chain links TRBV4-3 with TRBJ2-3; D uncertain. CDR1 and CDR2 (germline): LGHNA, YSLEER. The CDR3 totals 14 residues. CDR3 in DNA: TGCGCCAGCAGCCAAAGATGGTCCACAGATAGGCAGTATTTT. This gives the protein CASSQRWSTDRQYF.

V gene TRBV18 combines with J gene TRBJ2-7; D may be TRBD1 (5 bases). The length of the CDR3 is 14 residues. V shed 2 bases and J shed 6 bases, with 14 bases lying between them. In germline, CDR1 is KGHSH, CDR2 LQKENI. The CDR3 protein is CASSPGAGQGEQYF. In DNA, the CDR3 is TGTGCCAGCTCACCAGGGGCAGGGCAGGGCGAGCAGTACTTC.

This clone turned up a few times. This chain links TRBV4-3 with TRBJ1-2, with D possibly TRBD1 on 6 matching bases. Deletions cut 0 bases from V and 3 bases from J, with 14 bases between. Germline-derived CDR1 and CDR2 are LGHNA and YSLEER. This CDR3 region has 16 residues. The CDR3 region is CASSQEDSRAYYGYTF. The CDR3 nucleotides read TGCGCCAGCAGCCAAGAGGACAGCCGGGCCTACTATGGCTACACCTTC.

The chain recombines TRBV7-9 with TRBJ2-1, with 10 bases identical to TRBD2. Germline-derived CDR1 and CDR2 are SEHNR and FQNEAQ (reference sequence). The CDR3 spans 19 residues. Trimming took 6 bases from V and 5 from J; bases not matched to a gene: 19. CDR3 region: CASRPKEEGWLAGDNEQFF. The CDR3 coding sequence is TGTGCCAGCAGACCCAAAGAAGAAGGGTGGCTAGCGGGGGACAATGAGCAGTTCTTC.

The sample holds one count of this clone. The CDR3 loop is CASSPRAMNTEAFF. The CDR3, as DNA: TGTGCCAGCTCACCAAGAGCTATGAACACTGAAGCTTTCTTT. The chain joins TRBV18 to TRBJ1-1; D remains unclear. V was cut by 2 bases and J by 0 bases, with 7 bases left in between. The V gene's germline CDR1 is KGHSH and CDR2 LQKENI. The CDR3 has 14 residues.

This clone has only a few counts. V usage is TRBV2 and J usage is TRBJ1-5; the D gene is possibly TRBD1 (5 bases). CDR3 length: 17 residues. Trimming stripped 3 bases from V and 4 bases from J, with 19 bases between. Looked up from germline, CDR1 is SNHLY and CDR2 is FYNNEI. The chain's CDR3 is CASSEIGGRFKNQPQHF. In nucleotides, the CDR3 is TGTGCCAGCAGTGAGATCGGGGGACGGTTTAAGAATCAGCCCCAGCATTTT.

The chain combines TRBV30 with TRBJ1-2, with D possibly TRBD1 on 5 matching bases. V was pared by 0 bases and J by 10 bases, with 9 bases between. Germline lookup yields CDR1 GTSNPN and CDR2 SVGIG (reference sequence). The CDR3 has 11 amino acids. The CDR3 loop reads CAWSVRGDYTF. CDR3 sequence (DNA): TGTGCCTGGAGTGTACGGGGGGACTACACCTTC.

This clone was detected only a few times. The rearrangement joins TRBV29-1 to TRBJ1-1; 9 bases match TRBD1. V gave up 4 bases and J gave up 4 bases; unmatched junction bases: 13. This CDR3 region has 16 residues. The germline gives CDR1 SQVTM, CDR2 ANQGSEA. The CDR3 loop reads CSVARGDRASGTEAFF. CDR3 nucleotides: TGCAGCGTTGCGCGGGGGGACAGGGCGTCGGGCACTGAAGCTTTCTTT.